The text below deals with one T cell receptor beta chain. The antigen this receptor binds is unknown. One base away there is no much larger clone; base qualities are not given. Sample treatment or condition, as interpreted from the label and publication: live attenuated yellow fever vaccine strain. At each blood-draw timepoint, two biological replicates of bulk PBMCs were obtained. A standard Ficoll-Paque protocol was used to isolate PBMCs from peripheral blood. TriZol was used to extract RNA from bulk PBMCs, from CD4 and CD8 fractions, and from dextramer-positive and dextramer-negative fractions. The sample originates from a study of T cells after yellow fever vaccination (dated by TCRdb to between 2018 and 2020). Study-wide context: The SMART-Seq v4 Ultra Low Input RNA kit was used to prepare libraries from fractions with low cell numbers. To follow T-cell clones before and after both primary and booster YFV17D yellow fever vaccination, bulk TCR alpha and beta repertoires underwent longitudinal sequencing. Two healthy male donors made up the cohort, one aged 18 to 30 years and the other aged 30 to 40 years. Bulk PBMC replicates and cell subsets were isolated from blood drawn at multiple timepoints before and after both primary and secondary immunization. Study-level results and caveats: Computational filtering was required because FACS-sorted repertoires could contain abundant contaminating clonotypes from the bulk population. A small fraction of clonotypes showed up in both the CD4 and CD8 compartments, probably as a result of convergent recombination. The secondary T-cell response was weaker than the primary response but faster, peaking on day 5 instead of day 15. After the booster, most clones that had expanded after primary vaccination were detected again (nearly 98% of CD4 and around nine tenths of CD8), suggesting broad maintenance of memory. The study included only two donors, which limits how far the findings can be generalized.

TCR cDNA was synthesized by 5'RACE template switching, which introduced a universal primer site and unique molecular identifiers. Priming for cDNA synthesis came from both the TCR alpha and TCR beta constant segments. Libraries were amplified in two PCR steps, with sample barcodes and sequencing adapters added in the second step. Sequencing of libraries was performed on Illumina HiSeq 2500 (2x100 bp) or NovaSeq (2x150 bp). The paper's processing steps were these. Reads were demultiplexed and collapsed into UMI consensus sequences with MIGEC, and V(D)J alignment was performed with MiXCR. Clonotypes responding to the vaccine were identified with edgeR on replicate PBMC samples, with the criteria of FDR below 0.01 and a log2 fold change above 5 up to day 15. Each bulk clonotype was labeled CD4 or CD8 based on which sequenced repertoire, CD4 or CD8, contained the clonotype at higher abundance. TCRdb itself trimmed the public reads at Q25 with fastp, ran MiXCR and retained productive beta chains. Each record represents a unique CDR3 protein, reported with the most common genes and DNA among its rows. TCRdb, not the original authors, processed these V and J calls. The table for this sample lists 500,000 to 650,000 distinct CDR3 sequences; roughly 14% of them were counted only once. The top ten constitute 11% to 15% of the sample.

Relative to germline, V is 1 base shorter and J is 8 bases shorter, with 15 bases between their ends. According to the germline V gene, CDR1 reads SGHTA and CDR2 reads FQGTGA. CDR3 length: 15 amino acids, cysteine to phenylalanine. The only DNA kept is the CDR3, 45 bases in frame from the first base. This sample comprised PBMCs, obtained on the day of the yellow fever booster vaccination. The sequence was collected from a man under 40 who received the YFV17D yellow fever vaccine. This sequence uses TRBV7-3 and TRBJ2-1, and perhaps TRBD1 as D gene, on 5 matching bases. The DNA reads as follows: TGTGCCAGCAGCTTAATCCTGACAGTTATAGATGAGCAGTTCTTC. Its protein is CASSLILTVIDEQFF.